This T cell receptor beta chain was documented in a study of human T cells and chemical hapten exposure. Individual cDNA molecules each carried unique molecular identifiers attached by the library. TCRdb analysed the RACE reads with MiXCR anew, one entry per CDR3 protein. The data show about 85,000 distinct CDR3 sequences, 6.5% to 10% seen once. Trimming took 2 bases from V and 6 from J, leaving 4 bases between them. Germline assignment: CDR1 SGHDN and CDR2 FVKESK. The CDR3 runs 12 residues. The time point here: pre-sensitization, week 0. Treatment denoted: therapeutic diphenylcyclopropenone sensitization with weekly scalp DPC. Blood collection took place prior to placing each patch test. It was from unfractionated whole blood that total RNA was extracted. Study conclusions and caveats: Expanded TCRs created a significantly greater count of big CDR3 similarity clusters than controls did.

For this clonotype: The antigen is undetermined.

The sequence was obtained from a middle-aged man with alopecia areata. Some clones in this sample may be carry-over from other donors' samples. The starting material was whole blood, obtained in connection with sensitization to the hapten diphenylcyclopropenone (DPC). The gene calls are TRBV14 and TRBJ2-2; the D is unclear. CDR3 coding DNA: TGTGCCAGCAGCCAACAGGCCGGGGAGCTGTTTTTT. It translates to CASSQQAGELFF. Combining the CDR3 with reference TRBV14 and TRBJ2-2 gives the whole variable domain EAGVTQFPSHSVIEKGQTVTLRCDPISGHDNLYWYRRVMGKEIKFLLHFVKESKQDESGMPNNRFLAERTGGTYSTLKVQPAELEDSGVYFCASSQQAGELFFGEGSRLTVL.